The rows below give T cell receptor beta chains drawn from one sample of a study of blood T cell repertoires in COVID-19. Clones were sequenced by immunoSEQ multiplex PCR, and TCRdb holds only the in-frame ones, with some missing. In the table there are fewer than 250,000 clones, 84% of which are singletons. Material for sequencing was peripheral blood. The receptors shown here come from a man aged 50 to 59 with acute or convalescent COVID-19. The CDR3 runs from the conserved cysteine through the conserved F or W. Each record gives: clone size, J gene, V gene, D gene, CDR3 DNA, CDR3 protein. A D gene is named only where the DNA matches it firmly. Size values are once, few and many counts, or a class for expanded clones, and some rows have none.

NA,TRBJ2-7,TRBV13,NA,TGTGCCAGCAGCTCCCGGACAGACGAGCAGTACTTC,CASSSRTDEQYF
NA,TRBJ1-2,TRBV6-6,TRBD1,TGTGCCAGCAAAAGAACAGGGGGCGACCGAAACTATGGCTACACCTTC,CASKRTGGDRNYGYTF
NA,TRBJ1-4,TRBV6-6,TRBD1,TGTGCCAGCAGTTCGGGACAGGGAAATGAAAAACTGTTTTTT,CASSSGQGNEKLFF
once,TRBJ1-1,TRBV20-1,NA,TGCAGTGCTAGAGAAGGGGGATGGACTTTCTTT,CSAREGGWTFF
once,TRBJ1-2,TRBV5-8,TRBD1,TGTGCCAGCAGCTTATTTTCAGGGAGACAGGGGCGTTCCGGCTACACCTTC,CASSLFSGRQGRSGYTF
few,TRBJ2-1,TRBV6-5,TRBD2,TGTGCCAGCAGTTACATTAGGACTAGTAATGAGTTCTTC,CASSYIRTSNEFF
once,TRBJ2-7,TRBV30,NA,TGTGCCTGTACAGTGGGAGGAAGGGAGCAGTACTTC,CACTVGGREQYF
few,TRBJ2-2,TRBV4-2,NA,TGTGCCAGCAGCCAATATGTACTAGGGGGCGGGGAGCTGTTTTTT,CASSQYVLGGGELFF
once,TRBJ1-5,TRBV19,TRBD1,TGTGCCAGCTCGACAGGGAATAGCAATCAGCCCCAGCATTTT,CASSTGNSNQPQHF
NA,TRBJ2-1,TRBV4-1,TRBD1,TGCGCCAGCAGCCTGGGTTATCAGGGGGCGGATGAGCAGTTCTTC,CASSLGYQGADEQFF